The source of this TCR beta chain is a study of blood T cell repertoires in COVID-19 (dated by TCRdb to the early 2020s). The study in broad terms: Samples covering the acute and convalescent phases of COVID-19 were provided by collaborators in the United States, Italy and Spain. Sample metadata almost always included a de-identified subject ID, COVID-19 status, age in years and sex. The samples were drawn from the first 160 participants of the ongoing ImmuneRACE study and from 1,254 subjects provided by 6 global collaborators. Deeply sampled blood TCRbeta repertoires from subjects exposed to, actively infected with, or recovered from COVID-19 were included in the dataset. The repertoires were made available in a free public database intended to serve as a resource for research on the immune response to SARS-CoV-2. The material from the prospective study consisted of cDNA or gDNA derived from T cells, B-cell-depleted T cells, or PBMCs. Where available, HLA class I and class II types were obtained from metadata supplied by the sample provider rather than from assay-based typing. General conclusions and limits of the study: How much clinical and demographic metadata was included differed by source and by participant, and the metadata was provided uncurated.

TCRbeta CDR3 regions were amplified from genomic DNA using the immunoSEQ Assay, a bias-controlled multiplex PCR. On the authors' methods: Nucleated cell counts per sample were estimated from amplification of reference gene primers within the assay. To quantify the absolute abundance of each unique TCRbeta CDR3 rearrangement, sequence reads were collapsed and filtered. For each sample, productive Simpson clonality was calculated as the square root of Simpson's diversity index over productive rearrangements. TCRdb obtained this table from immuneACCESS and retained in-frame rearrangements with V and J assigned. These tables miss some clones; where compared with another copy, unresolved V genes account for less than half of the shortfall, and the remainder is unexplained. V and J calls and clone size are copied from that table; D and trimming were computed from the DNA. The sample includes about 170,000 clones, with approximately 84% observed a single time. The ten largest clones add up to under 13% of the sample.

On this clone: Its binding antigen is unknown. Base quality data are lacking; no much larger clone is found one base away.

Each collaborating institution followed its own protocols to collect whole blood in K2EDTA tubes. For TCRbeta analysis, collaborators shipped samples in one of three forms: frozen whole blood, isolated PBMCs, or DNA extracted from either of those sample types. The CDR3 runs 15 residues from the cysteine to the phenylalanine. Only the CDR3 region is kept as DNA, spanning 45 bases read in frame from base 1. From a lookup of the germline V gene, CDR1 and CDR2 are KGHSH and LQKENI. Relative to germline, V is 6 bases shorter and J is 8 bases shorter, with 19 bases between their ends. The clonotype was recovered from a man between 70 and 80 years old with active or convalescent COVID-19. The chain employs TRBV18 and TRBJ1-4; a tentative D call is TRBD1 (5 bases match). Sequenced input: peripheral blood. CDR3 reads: CASSSRTSLPEKLFF. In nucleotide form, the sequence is TGTGCCAGCTCGTCGAGGACATCCTTACCCGAAAAACTGTTTTTT. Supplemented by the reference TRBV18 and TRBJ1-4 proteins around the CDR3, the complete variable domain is NAGVMQNPRHLVRRRGQEARLRCSPMKGHSHVYWYRQLPEEGLKFMVYLQKENIIDESGMPKERFSAEFPKEGPSILRIQQVVRGDSAAYFCASSSRTSLPEKLFFGSGTQLSVL.